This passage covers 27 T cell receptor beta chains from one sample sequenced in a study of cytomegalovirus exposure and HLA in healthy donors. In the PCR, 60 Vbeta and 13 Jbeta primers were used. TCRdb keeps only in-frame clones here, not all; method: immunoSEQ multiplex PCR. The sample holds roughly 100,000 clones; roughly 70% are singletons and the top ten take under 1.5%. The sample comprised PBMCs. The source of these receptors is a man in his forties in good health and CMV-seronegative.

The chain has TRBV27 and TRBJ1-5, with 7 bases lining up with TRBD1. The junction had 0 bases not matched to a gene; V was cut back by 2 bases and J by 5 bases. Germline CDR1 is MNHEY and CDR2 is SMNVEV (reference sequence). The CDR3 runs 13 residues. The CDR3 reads CASSLTGDQPQHF. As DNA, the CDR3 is TGTGCCAGCAGTTTAACAGGGGATCAGCCCCAGCATTTT.

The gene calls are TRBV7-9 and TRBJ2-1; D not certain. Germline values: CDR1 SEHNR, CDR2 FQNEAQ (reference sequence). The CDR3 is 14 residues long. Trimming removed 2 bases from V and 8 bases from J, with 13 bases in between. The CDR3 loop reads CASSLLVRTYEQFF. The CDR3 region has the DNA TGTGCCAGCAGCTTACTGGTTAGAACCTATGAGCAGTTCTTC.

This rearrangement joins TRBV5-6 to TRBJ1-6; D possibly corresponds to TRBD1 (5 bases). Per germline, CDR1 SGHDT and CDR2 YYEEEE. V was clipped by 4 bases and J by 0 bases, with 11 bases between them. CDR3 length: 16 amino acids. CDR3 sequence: CASSSYDSSYNSPLHF. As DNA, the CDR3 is TGTGCCAGCAGCAGTTATGACAGCTCCTATAATTCACCCCTCCACTTT.

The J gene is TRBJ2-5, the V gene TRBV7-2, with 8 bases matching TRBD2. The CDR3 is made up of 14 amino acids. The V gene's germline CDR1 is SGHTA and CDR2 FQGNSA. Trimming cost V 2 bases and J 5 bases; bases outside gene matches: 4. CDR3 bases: TGTGCCAGCAGCTTATATAGCGGGGAGGAGACCCAGTACTTC. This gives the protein CASSLYSGEETQYF.

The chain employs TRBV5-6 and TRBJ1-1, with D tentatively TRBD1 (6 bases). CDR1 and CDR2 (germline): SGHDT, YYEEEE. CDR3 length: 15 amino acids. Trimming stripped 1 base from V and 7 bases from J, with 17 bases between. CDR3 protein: CASSLSYTGRDEAFF. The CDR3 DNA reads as TGTGCCAGCAGCTTGTCCTATACAGGGAGAGATGAAGCTTTCTTT.

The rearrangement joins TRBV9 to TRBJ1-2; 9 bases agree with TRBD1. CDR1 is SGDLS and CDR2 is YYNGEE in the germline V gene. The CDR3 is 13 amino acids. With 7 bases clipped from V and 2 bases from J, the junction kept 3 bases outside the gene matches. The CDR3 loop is CASGQGNNYGYTF. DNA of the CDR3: TGTGCCAGCGGACAGGGGAACAACTATGGCTACACCTTC.

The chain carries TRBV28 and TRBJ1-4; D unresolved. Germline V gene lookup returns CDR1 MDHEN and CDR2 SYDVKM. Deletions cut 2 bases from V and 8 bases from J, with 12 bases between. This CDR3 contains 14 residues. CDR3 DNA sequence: TGTGCCAGCAGTTTAGGCGGTCGGGTGGAAAAACTGTTTTTT. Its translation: CASSLGGRVEKLFF.

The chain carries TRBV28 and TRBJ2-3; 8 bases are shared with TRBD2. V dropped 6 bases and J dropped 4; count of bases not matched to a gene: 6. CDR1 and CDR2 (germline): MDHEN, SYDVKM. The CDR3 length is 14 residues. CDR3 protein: CASSKGLVADTQYF. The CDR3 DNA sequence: TGTGCCAGCAGCAAGGGACTAGTCGCAGATACGCAGTATTTT. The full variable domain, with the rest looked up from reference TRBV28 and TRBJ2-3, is DVKVTQSSRYLVKRTGEKVFLECVQDMDHENMFWYRQDPGLGLRLIYFSYDVKMKEKGDIPEGYSVSREKKERFSLILESASTNQTSMYLCASSKGLVADTQYFGPGTRLTVL.

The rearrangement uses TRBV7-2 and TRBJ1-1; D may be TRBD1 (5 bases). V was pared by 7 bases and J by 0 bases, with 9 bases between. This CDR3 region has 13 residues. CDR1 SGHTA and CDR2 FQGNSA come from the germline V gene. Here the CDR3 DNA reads TGTGCCAGCACCCGGGGGATGAACACTGAAGCTTTCTTT. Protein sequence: CASTRGMNTEAFF.

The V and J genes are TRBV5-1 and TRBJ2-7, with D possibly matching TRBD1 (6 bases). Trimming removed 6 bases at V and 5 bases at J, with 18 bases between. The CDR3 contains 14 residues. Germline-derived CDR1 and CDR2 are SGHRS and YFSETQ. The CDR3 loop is CASTLSEGVHEQYF. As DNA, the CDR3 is TGCGCCAGCACCCTGTCCGAGGGGGTCCACGAGCAGTACTTC.

The CDR3 here is CASSLGAGNDQPQHF. CDR3 sequence (DNA): TGTGCCAGCAGCTTAGGAGCAGGGAATGATCAGCCCCAGCATTTT. The chain employs TRBV7-2 and TRBJ1-5; D may be TRBD1 (5 bases). Germline V gene data show CDR1 as SGHTA and CDR2 as FQGNSA. This CDR3 spans 15 amino acids. Trimming left V 1 base short and J 5 bases short, with 12 bases between. Filled out from reference TRBV7-2 and TRBJ1-5, the complete variable domain reads GAGVSQSPSNKVTEKGKDVELRCDPISGHTALYWYRQSLGQGLEFLIYFQGNSAPDKSGLPSDRFSAERTGGSVSTLTIQRTQQEDSAVYLCASSLGAGNDQPQHFGDGTRLSIL.

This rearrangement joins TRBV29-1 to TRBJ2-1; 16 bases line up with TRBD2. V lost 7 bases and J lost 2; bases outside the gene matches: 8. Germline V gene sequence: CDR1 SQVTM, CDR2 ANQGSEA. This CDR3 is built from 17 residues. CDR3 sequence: CSATGTSGRVAYNEQFF. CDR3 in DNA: TGCAGCGCCACCGGGACTAGCGGGAGGGTGGCCTACAATGAGCAGTTCTTC.

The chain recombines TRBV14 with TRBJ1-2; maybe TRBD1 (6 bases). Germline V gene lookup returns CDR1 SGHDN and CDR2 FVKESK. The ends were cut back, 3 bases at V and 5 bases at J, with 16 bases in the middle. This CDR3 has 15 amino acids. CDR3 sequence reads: CASSQAGDSLYGYTF. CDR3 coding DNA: TGTGCCAGCAGCCAGGCAGGGGATTCATTGTATGGCTACACCTTC.

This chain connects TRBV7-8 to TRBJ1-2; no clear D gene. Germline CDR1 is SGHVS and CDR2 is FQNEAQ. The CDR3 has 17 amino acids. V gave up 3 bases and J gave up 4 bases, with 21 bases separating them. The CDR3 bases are TGTGCCAGCAGCTTTGCTGACAAGCTAAGATCACCCTATGGCTACACCTTC. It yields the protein CASSFADKLRSPYGYTF.

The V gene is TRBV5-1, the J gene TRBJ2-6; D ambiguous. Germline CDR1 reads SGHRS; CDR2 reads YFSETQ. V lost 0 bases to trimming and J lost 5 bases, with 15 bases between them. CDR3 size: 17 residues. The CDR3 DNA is TGCGCCAGCAGCTTGGTAACTGGGCCTCTTCGGGCCAACGTCCTGACTTTC. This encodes CASSLVTGPLRANVLTF.

The CDR3 protein is CASSLATTRTDTQYF. The CDR3 DNA follows: TGCGCCAGCAGCTTGGCCACGACAAGGACAGATACGCAGTATTTT. The chain couples TRBV5-1 to TRBJ2-3; no reliable D call. This CDR3 has 15 amino acids. The V end was cut by 0 bases, the J end by 3 bases, with 11 bases between. Germline V gene lookup returns CDR1 SGHRS and CDR2 YFSETQ.

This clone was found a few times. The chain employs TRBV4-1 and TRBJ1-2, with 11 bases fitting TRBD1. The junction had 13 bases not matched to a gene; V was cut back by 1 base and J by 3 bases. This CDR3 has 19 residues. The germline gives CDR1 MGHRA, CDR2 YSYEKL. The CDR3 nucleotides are TGCGCCAGCAGCCAAGGAAGGCCGACGGGACAGGGGGTTTACTATGGCTACACCTTC. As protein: CASSQGRPTGQGVYYGYTF.

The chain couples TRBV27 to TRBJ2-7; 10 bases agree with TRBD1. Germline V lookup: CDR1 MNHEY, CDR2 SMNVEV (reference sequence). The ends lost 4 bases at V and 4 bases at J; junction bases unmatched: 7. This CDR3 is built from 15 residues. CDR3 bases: TGTGCCAGCAGTTCCCGGGACAGGGGTAGGTACGAGCAGTACTTC. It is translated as CASSSRDRGRYEQYF.

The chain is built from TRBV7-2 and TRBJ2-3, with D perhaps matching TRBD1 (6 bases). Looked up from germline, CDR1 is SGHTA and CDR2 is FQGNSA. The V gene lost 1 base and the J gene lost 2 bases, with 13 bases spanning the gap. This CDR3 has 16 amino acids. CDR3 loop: CASSLGFLGATDTQYF. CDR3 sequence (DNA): TGTGCCAGCAGCTTAGGGTTCTTGGGGGCCACAGATACGCAGTATTTT.

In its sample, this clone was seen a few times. The CDR3 DNA follows: TGTGCCAGCACAAAGACAGGGTTGCGCTATGAGCAGTTCTTC. As protein: CASTKTGLRYEQFF. This chain connects TRBV6-5 to TRBJ2-1; 7 bases are shared with TRBD1. The trim removed 7 bases at V and 8 bases at J, leaving 11 bases unmatched. In germline, CDR1 is MNHEY, CDR2 SVGAGI. This CDR3 has 14 residues.

The CDR3 region has the DNA TGTGCCAGCAGTCGGCAGGGTCTATTCAATGAGCAGTTCTTC. It encodes CASSRQGLFNEQFF. J is TRBJ2-1 and V is TRBV2; perhaps TRBD1 as D (5 bases). The CDR3 runs to 14 residues. CDR1 and CDR2 from the germline V gene are SNHLY and FYNNEI. V gave up 5 bases and J gave up 6 bases, with 14 bases separating them.

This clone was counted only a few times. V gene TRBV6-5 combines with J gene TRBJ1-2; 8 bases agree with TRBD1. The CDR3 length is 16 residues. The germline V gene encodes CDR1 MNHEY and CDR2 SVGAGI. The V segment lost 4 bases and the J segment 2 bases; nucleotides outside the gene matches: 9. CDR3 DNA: TGTGCCAGCAGTTCGACAGGGGCCGGCGCAAACTATGGCTACACCTTC. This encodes CASSSTGAGANYGYTF.

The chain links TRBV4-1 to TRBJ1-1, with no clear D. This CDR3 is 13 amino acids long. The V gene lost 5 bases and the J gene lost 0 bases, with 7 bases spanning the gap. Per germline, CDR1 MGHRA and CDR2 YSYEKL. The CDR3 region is CASSSLLNTEAFF. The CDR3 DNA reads TGCGCCAGCAGCTCCCTCCTGAACACTGAAGCTTTCTTT.

The CDR3 loop is CASSRTGRNTEAFF. The CDR3 DNA follows: TGTGCCAGCAGCAGGACAGGACGGAACACTGAAGCTTTCTTT. The chain is built from TRBV7-2 and TRBJ1-1; 7 positions match TRBD1. Germline V gene data show CDR1 as SGHTA and CDR2 as FQGNSA. The V gene end was trimmed by 5 bases and the J gene end by 1 base; junction bases not matched to a gene: 4. CDR3 length: 14 amino acids.

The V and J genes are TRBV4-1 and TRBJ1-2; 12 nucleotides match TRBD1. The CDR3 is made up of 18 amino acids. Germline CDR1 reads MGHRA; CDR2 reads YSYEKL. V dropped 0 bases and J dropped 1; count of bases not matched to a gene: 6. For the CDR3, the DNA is TGCGCCAGCAGCCAAGACGGGACAGGGGGCTTGGGTAACTATGGCTACACCTTC. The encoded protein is CASSQDGTGGLGNYGYTF.

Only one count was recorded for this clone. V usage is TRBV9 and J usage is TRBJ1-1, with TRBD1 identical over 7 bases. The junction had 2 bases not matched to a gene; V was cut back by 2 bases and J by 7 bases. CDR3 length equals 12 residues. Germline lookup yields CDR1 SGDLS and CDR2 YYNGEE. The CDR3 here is CASSVRDSEAFF. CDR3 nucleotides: TGTGCCAGCAGCGTTCGGGACAGTGAAGCTTTCTTT.

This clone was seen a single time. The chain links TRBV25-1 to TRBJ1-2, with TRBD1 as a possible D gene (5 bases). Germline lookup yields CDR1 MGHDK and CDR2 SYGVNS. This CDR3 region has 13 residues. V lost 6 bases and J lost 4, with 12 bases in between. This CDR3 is CASRDQGLYGYTF. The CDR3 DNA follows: TGTGCCAGCAGAGACCAGGGACTCTATGGCTACACCTTC.